Listed below are T cell receptor beta chains from one sample, sequenced in a study of shared clonotypes between healthy human individuals. Data came from immunoSEQ multiplex PCR; TCRdb stores just in-frame clones and leaves some out. The table records 600,000 to 750,000 clones, approximately 79% of them present only once. The specimen sequenced was memory CD4+ T cells sorted from blood. The receptors stem from a woman in her twenties or thirties in good health. The CDR3 runs from the conserved cysteine through the conserved F or W. A D gene is named only where the DNA matches it firmly. Some rows have no size entry. The others give once, few or many, or a class for an expanded clone.

TRBJ2-1 - once TRBV6-1 14 TGTGCCGGAGCCGTGGACTACCTCCTAAATGAGCAGTTCTTC CAGAVDYLLNEQFF
TRBJ1-2 TRBD1 - TRBV5-1 14 TGCGCCAGCCGAGTCCTTGACAGGGACAATGGCTACACCTTC CASRVLDRDNGYTF
TRBJ1-1 - - TRBV6-6 14 TGTGCCAGCAGTTATAGTAACCTGAACACTGAAGCTTTCTTT CASSYSNLNTEAFF
TRBJ1-4 - - TRBV2 15 TGTGCCAGCAGTGGCCACAGGGTGGAGTTTGAAAAACTGTTTTTT CASSGHRVEFEKLFF
TRBJ2-7 - - TRBV7-9 18 TGTGCCAGCAGCTTAGCGATCAATCGACATACAGAAAGATACGAGCAGTACTTC CASSLAINRHTERYEQYF
TRBJ1-1 - - TRBV7-2 13 TGTGCCAGCAGCTTACCAGTGAACACTGAAGCTTTCTTT CASSLPVNTEAFF
TRBJ2-7 - - TRBV6-1 15 TGTGCCAGCAGTGAAGCGCGGGGATCCCCCTACGAGCAGTACTTC CASSEARGSPYEQYF
TRBJ1-5 TRBD1 - TRBV2 13 TGTGCCAGCAGTGGACAGGGCTTTCAGCCCCAGCATTTT CASSGQGFQPQHF
TRBJ2-7 TRBD2 - TRBV25-1 18 TGTGCCAGCAGTGAATCTGGGACTAGCGGGAGTTACCGCTACGAGCAGTACTTC CASSESGTSGSYRYEQYF
TRBJ2-5 - - TRBV19 13 TGTGCCAGTAGTTGGGTTTTCCAAGAGACCCAGTACTTC CASSWVFQETQYF
TRBJ1-1 TRBD1 - TRBV2 16 TGTGCCAGCAGAGGCCGGGACAGGAGGCCGAACACTGAAGCTTTCTTT CASRGRDRRPNTEAFF
TRBJ2-7 TRBD1 - TRBV5-1 16 TGCGCCAGCAGCTTACTTACGGGACAGGGTTCCTACGAGCAGTACTTC CASSLLTGQGSYEQYF
TRBJ2-2 TRBD2 - TRBV27 15 TGTGCCAGCAATGGACTAGCGGGCGACACCGGGGAGCTGTTTTTT CASNGLAGDTGELFF
TRBJ1-5 TRBD1 once TRBV27 18 TGTGCCAGCAGTTCGCGGCGGGACAGTTATTATAGCAATCAGCCCCAGCATTTT CASSSRRDSYYSNQPQHF
TRBJ2-2 - - TRBV7-9 15 TGTGCCAGCAGTCCGGCCGGCGATCTCTCCGGGGAGCTGTTTTTT CASSPAGDLSGELFF
TRBJ2-2 - - TRBV18 11 TGTGCCAGCTCACCACCCGGGGAGCTGTTTTTT CASSPPGELFF
TRBJ1-1 - - TRBV10-2 13 TGCGCCAGCAATGACAGAGAAGACACTGAAGCTTTCTTT CASNDREDTEAFF
TRBJ1-2 TRBD1 - TRBV9 13 TGTGCCAGCAGCGTAGGGACAGGGGATGGCTACACCTTC CASSVGTGDGYTF
TRBJ2-2 TRBD1 - TRBV5-1 15 TGCGCCAGCAGCGCCGACAGGGCCAACACCGGGGAGCTGTTTTTT CASSADRANTGELFF
TRBJ2-5 TRBD2 - TRBV7-9 17 TGTGCCAGCAGCCGATGGTGGGTTAGCGGGATCGGAGAGACCCAGTACTTC CASSRWWVSGIGETQYF
TRBJ2-1 TRBD2 - TRBV2 15 TGTGCCAGCAGTGGTACTAGCGGGAGACTCAGTGAGCAGTTCTTC CASSGTSGRLSEQFF
TRBJ2-6 - few TRBV28 15 TGTGCCAGCAGCGGAGCCAGCTCTGGGGCCAACGTCCTGACTTTC CASSGASSGANVLTF
TRBJ2-7 TRBD2 - TRBV6-1 15 TGTGCCAGCAGTTTGAGCGGGACCCGATCCTACGAGCAGTACTTC CASSLSGTRSYEQYF
TRBJ2-7 - - TRBV11-2 13 TGTGCCAGCAGCTCAGGACAGTACTACGAGCAGTACTTC CASSSGQYYEQYF
TRBJ2-3 - - TRBV28 16 TGTGCCAGCAGTTTTTCGGTTAGAAAGCCGCTTGATACGCAGTATTTT CASSFSVRKPLDTQYF
TRBJ2-5 - - TRBV5-1 14 TGCGCCAGCAGCTTGGATTTTGGAGGCGAGACCCAGTACTTC CASSLDFGGETQYF
TRBJ1-1 TRBD1 - TRBV5-1 14 TGCGCCAGCAGCATCAGGACAGGGAACACTGAAGCTTTCTTT CASSIRTGNTEAFF
TRBJ2-3 - - TRBV6-6 14 TGTGCCAGCAGGAGTGGGACTGGCACAGATACGCAGTATTTT CASRSGTGTDTQYF
TRBJ1-3 - - TRBV2 13 TGTGCCAGCAGTGGTACATATGGAAACACCATATATTTT CASSGTYGNTIYF
TRBJ2-7 - - TRBV19 11 TGTGCCAGTAGTAGCGGGTACGAGCAGTACTTC CASSSGYEQYF
TRBJ1-1 - - TRBV11-3 15 TGTGCCAGCAGCGGGCGGGAGGGCGTCAACACTGAAGCTTTCTTT CASSGREGVNTEAFF
TRBJ1-2 - - TRBV5-6 14 TGTGCCAGCAGCTTGGTCGGGGTCTGGCATGGCTACACCTTC CASSLVGVWHGYTF
TRBJ1-1 - - TRBV27 14 TGTGCCAGCAGTCCCCGGTCGAAGGGGACTGAAGCTTTCTTT CASSPRSKGTEAFF
TRBJ2-2 TRBD1 - TRBV27 16 TGTGCCAGCAGTGGCCGACAGGGGACGAGCACCGGGGAGCTGTTTTTT CASSGRQGTSTGELFF
TRBJ2-1 TRBD2 - TRBV15 15 TGTGCCACCAGCAGAGATAGCGGGTTTTACAATGAGCAGTTCTTC CATSRDSGFYNEQFF
TRBJ2-3 - - TRBV29-1 15 TGCAGCGTTGAACTAGAGGGGCGGGCCACAGATACGCAGTATTTT CSVELEGRATDTQYF
TRBJ2-6 - - TRBV10-1 13 TGCGCCAGCAGTGAGCGAGGGGCCAACGTCCTGACTTTC CASSERGANVLTF
TRBJ2-4 TRBD2 - TRBV25-1 15 TGTGCCAGCAGTGAAGGCGGGGGAGCCAAAAACATTCAGTACTTC CASSEGGGAKNIQYF
TRBJ2-7 TRBD2 - TRBV29-1 17 TGCAGCGTTGAAGGGGCTAGCGGGAAATCGAGCTCCTACGAGCAGTACTTC CSVEGASGKSSSYEQYF
TRBJ2-3 TRBD2 - TRBV5-1 15 TGCGCCAGCAGCTGGGCTAGCGGAGAAACAGATACGCAGTATTTT CASSWASGETDTQYF
TRBJ2-1 - - TRBV29-1 14 TGCAGCGTTGATGTGGGAGGTTCATACAATGAGCAGTTCTTC CSVDVGGSYNEQFF
TRBJ2-1 TRBD2 - TRBV7-3 15 TGTGCCAGCAGCACACTAGCGGGAGGTTACAATGAGCAGTTCTTC CASSTLAGGYNEQFF
TRBJ1-5 - many TRBV28 16 TGTGCCAGCAGTTTAGGTGACAGGCGACTGGGTCAGCCCCAGCATTTT CASSLGDRRLGQPQHF
TRBJ2-7 TRBD1 - TRBV2 14 TGTGCCAGCAGCAGAGACAGGGGTATCGACGAGCAGTACTTC CASSRDRGIDEQYF
TRBJ1-2 TRBD1 - TRBV19 16 TGTGCCAGTAGTATAGATCTTGGAGGGGGCGCGTATGGCTACACCTTC CASSIDLGGGAYGYTF
TRBJ2-2 TRBD1 - TRBV6-1 15 TGTGCCAGCAGTGGGGGACAGGTTAACACCGGGGAGCTGTTTTTT CASSGGQVNTGELFF
TRBJ2-1 - - TRBV11-3 16 TGTGCCAGCAGCTTAGCTTACCGGGAAAAGAGCAATGAGCAGTTCTTC CASSLAYREKSNEQFF
TRBJ2-1 - - TRBV28 14 TGTGCCAGCAGTTTATCCGCATACCCGCATGAGCAGTTCTTC CASSLSAYPHEQFF
TRBJ1-3 - - TRBV18 14 TGTGCCAGCTCGCCCAGTTCCTCTGGAAACACCATATATTTT CASSPSSSGNTIYF
TRBJ1-2 - - TRBV28 11 TGTGCCACAGGGTTTTTCAATGGCTACACCTTC CATGFFNGYTF